Reported below is one T cell receptor delta chain. Its antigen is not known. Extracted RNA was reverse transcribed into cDNA. The CDR3 regions were amplified by multiplex PCR from V-gene primers to a constant-region primer. TCRdb reanalyzed the multiplex PCR reads using CATT. The sample yields 70,000 to 90,000 delta-chain clones, around 35% seen once. These data originate in a study of Vδ1+ human thymocytes. Findings and limits, study-wide: Unexpected Vdelta2 sequences could cause misinterpretation of bulk repertoire data. Thymic TRG and TRD repertoires appeared highly polyclonal. Around 20% of thymic delta-chain sequences were Vdelta2, with few Vdelta3, unlike blood Vdelta1+ controls.

This CDR3 region has 22 residues. Germline V CDR1 and CDR2: TVYSNPD, GDNSRS (reference sequence). J lost 0 bases, V lost 3 bases, and 17 bases had no gene match. Alphabeta T cells were depleted, then CD3+ Vdelta1+ Vdelta2- thymocytes were FACS-sorted. Purity of the sorted Vdelta1+ thymocytes ranged from 98% to 99.6%. The chain has TRDV3 and TRDJ3, with 13 nucleotides matching TRDD3. Specimen: Vdelta1+ gamma-delta thymocytes from the thymus. Documented subset: FACS-sorted CD3+ TCRalphabeta- TCRVdelta1+ TCRVdelta2- thymocytes. The receptor was derived from a boy in the first two years of life who had congenital heart surgery. The CDR3 DNA reads as TGTGCCTTCCTCCCTTCCCCGAACTACTGGGGGATACGCTCCTGGGACACCCGACAGATGTTTTTC. It encodes CAFLPSPNYWGIRSWDTRQMFF. Drawing the rest from reference TRDV3 and TRDJ3, the complete variable domain is CDKVTQSSPDQTVASGSEVVLLCTYDTVYSNPDLFWYRIRPDYSFQFVFYGDNSRSEGADFTQGRFSVKHILTQKAFHLVISPVRTEDSATYYCAFLPSPNYWGIRSWDTRQMFFGTGIKLFVEP.